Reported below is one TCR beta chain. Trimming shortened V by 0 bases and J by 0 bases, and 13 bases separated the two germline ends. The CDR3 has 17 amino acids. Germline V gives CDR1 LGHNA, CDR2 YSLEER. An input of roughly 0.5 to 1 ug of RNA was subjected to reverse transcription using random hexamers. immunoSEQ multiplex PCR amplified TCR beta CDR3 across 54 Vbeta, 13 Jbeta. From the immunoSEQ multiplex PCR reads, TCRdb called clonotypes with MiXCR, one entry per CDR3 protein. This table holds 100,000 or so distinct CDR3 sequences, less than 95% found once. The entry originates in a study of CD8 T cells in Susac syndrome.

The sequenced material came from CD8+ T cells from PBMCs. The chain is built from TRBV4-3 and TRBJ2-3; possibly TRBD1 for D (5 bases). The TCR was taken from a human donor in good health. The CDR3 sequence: CASSQDPPDSSTDTQYF. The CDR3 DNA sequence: TGCGCCAGCAGCCAAGATCCCCCTGACAGTAGCACAGATACGCAGTATTTT.